What follows are 18 T cell receptor beta chains derived from one specimen sequenced in a study of blood T cells in healthy people across ages. With a J-beta primer mix and a sample-barcoded 5' primer, a second PCR ran about 6 to 11 cycles. MiXCR was run by TCRdb on the 5' RACE reads, yielding one entry per CDR3 protein. The sample lists over a million distinct CDR3 sequences, roughly two fifths seen once, with approximately 4.1% in the top ten. The sequenced sample consisted of blood. These TCRs come from a woman aged 18-30 years in good health.

Concerning this clonotype itself: An end of the junction differs from the germline gene, which may be a read error. The chain couples TRBV7-9 to TRBJ1-1, with D perhaps TRBD1 (6 bases). Germline-derived CDR1 and CDR2 are SEHNR and FQNEAQ (reference sequence). The CDR3 sequence is 19 residues long. CDR3 in amino acids: CAGRLDPTGGYRTNTEAFF. CDR3 nucleotides: TGTGCCGGCAGACTCGACCCGACAGGCGGTTACCGCACGAACACTGAAGCTTTCTTT.

This rearrangement joins TRBV6-1 to TRBJ1-1; TRBD1 might be the D (6 bases). The CDR3 has 14 residues. The V gene lost 3 bases and the J gene lost 1 base, with 9 bases spanning the gap. From germline, CDR1 is MNHNS and CDR2 SASEGT. DNA of the CDR3: TGTGCCAGCAGTGATACAGGGTGGAACACTGAAGCTTTCTTT. Protein: CASSDTGWNTEAFF.

The chain links TRBV4-1 to TRBJ2-5; no clear D gene. The CDR3 loop spans 14 amino acids. CDR1 is MGHRA and CDR2 is YSYEKL in the germline V gene. V was cut by 2 bases and J by 6 bases, with 13 bases left in between. The CDR3 here is CASSQPRTSQTQYF. In DNA form, the CDR3 reads TGCGCCAGCAGCCAACCGCGGACCTCACAGACCCAGTACTTC.

The chain carries TRBV6-6 and TRBJ2-1, with TRBD2 matching 11 bases. The J call may be in error: the DNA end matches TRBJ2-7 better. This CDR3 region has 14 residues. Per germline, CDR1 MNHNY and CDR2 SVGAGI (reference sequence). CDR3 amino acids: CATTGTSGYNEQYF. The CDR3 nucleotides read TGTGCCACGACCGGGACTAGCGGTTACAATGAGCAGTACTTC.

This sequence joins TRBV5-6 and TRBJ1-1; D gene ambiguous. The CDR3 contains 15 residues. Germline assignment: CDR1 SGHDT and CDR2 YYEEEE. V was pared by 0 bases and J by 4 bases, with 13 bases between. CDR3 in DNA: TGTGCCAGCAGCTTGGGAAGTGTAGCGGGCACTGAAGCTTTCTTT. As protein: CASSLGSVAGTEAFF.

The rearrangement uses TRBV7-9 and TRBJ2-2; D might be TRBD1 (5 bases). Germline CDR1 SEHNR, CDR2 FQNEAQ (reference sequence). The CDR3 loop spans 15 amino acids. V was clipped by 5 bases and J by 4 bases, with 14 bases between them. The CDR3 region has the DNA TGTGCCAGCAGCACCGACAGTTCTGGCACCGGGGAGCTGTTTTTT. Its translation: CASSTDSSGTGELFF.

The sample holds a few counts of this clonotype. The chain carries TRBV6-5 and TRBJ2-1; 14 bases fit TRBD2. Germline assignment: CDR1 MNHEY and CDR2 SVGAGI. This CDR3 contains 15 residues. Trimming removed 6 bases from V and 7 bases from J; junction bases left unmatched: 5. The CDR3 is CASSRLAGGLNEQFF. The CDR3 DNA sequence: TGTGCCAGCAGCCGACTAGCGGGGGGGCTTAATGAGCAGTTCTTC.

Written as DNA, the CDR3 is TGTGCCAGCACCATGGACCTTTCCAGGGGGCAGTACTTC. Translated: CASTMDLSRGQYF. V and J are TRBV2 and TRBJ2-7, with a weak D call TRBD1 (6 bases). In germline, CDR1 is SNHLY, CDR2 FYNNEI. This CDR3 spans 13 amino acids. V shed 7 bases and J shed 9 bases, with 19 bases lying between them.

This clonotype was observed a handful of times. This chain connects TRBV20-1 to TRBJ2-1; 12 bases match TRBD2. Germline V gene sequence: CDR1 DFQATT, CDR2 SNEGSKA (reference sequence). The CDR3 spans 16 residues. V gave up 5 bases and J gave up 8 bases; unmatched junction bases: 13. The CDR3 reads CSAGTSGGTYSHEQFF. Here the CDR3 DNA reads TGCAGTGCTGGAACTAGCGGGGGGACATATTCCCATGAGCAGTTCTTC.

The chain combines TRBV9 with TRBJ2-1; 9 positions agree with TRBD2. CDR1 SGDLS and CDR2 YYNGEE come from the germline V gene. The CDR3 has 15 amino acids. V shed 0 bases, J shed 6 bases, and the junction held 4 bases outside the gene matches. CDR3 nucleotide sequence: TGTGCCAGCAGCGTAGTAGCGGGGGCTTTCAATGAGCAGTTCTTC. Translated: CASSVVAGAFNEQFF.

The chain joins TRBV5-1 to TRBJ1-1, with D tentatively TRBD1 (5 bases). V lost 1 base and J 3 bases, leaving 10 bases between the germline ends. The length of the CDR3 is 14 residues. Germline lookup yields CDR1 SGHRS and CDR2 YFSETQ. CDR3 sequence (DNA): TGCGCCAGCAGCTTGTTCAGGGATTACACTGAAGCTTTCTTT. Translation gives CASSLFRDYTEAFF.

V usage is TRBV29-1 and J usage is TRBJ1-2; no clear D gene. Trimming shortened V by 8 bases and J by 2 bases, and 15 bases separated the two germline ends. This CDR3 has 13 amino acids. CDR1 is SQVTM, CDR2 ANQGSEA, per germline. The CDR3 here is CSSIIEGNYGYTF. The CDR3, as DNA: TGCAGCTCTATAATCGAAGGAAACTATGGCTACACCTTC. The whole variable domain, remainder taken from reference TRBV29-1 and TRBJ1-2, is SAVISQKPSRDICQRGTSLTIQCQVDSQVTMMFWYRQQPGQSLTLIATANQGSEATYESGFVIDKFPISRPNLTFSTLTVSNMSPEDSSIYLCSSIIEGNYGYTFGSGTRLTVV.

V gene TRBV4-2 combines with J gene TRBJ2-5; TRBD2 aligns across 8 bases. This CDR3 has 16 residues. The V gene end was trimmed by 1 base and the J gene end by 0 bases; junction bases not matched to a gene: 4. Germline CDR1 LGHNA, CDR2 YNFKEQ. The CDR3 here is CASSQARLAYQETQYF. In DNA form, the CDR3 reads TGTGCCAGCAGCCAAGCTAGACTAGCGTACCAAGAGACCCAGTACTTC.

This clonotype came up a few times. The chain is built from TRBV5-1 and TRBJ2-5; tentative D call: TRBD2 (6 bases). The DNA end lines up better with TRBJ2-7; the J call may be wrong. This CDR3 comprises 15 residues. From germline, CDR1 is SGHRS and CDR2 YFSETQ. The CDR3 region has the DNA TGCGCCAGCACCGTTTTGGCGGGAACCACTAACGAGCAGTACTTC. Translating it yields CASTVLAGTTNEQYF.

This chain joins TRBV4-1 and TRBJ2-2; 7 bases match TRBD1. This CDR3 has 18 amino acids. Trimming cost V 0 bases and J 5 bases; bases outside gene matches: 12. Germline V gives CDR1 MGHRA, CDR2 YSYEKL. The CDR3 bases are TGCGCCAGCAGCCAAGATTCTCGGGCAGGGGGTGGAACCGGGGAGCTGTTTTTT. This sequence encodes CASSQDSRAGGGTGELFF.

This sequence joins TRBV20-1 and TRBJ1-1, with TRBD1 identical over 7 bases. CDR3 size: 14 residues. Germline V gives CDR1 DFQATT, CDR2 SNEGSKA (reference sequence). J gave up 5 bases and V 8 bases, and 14 bases lay outside the gene matches. CDR3 DNA: TGCAGTACTTCCCTGACAGGGTGGGATACTGAAGCTTTCTTT. This encodes CSTSLTGWDTEAFF.

The V call is TRBV6-6, the J call TRBJ1-6, with D unresolved. The CDR3 extends over 13 amino acids. V gave up 5 bases and J gave up 9 bases, with 11 bases separating them. Germline-derived CDR1 and CDR2 are MNHNY and SVGAGI (reference sequence). CDR3 amino acids: CASSATEPSPLHF. The CDR3 DNA reads as TGTGCCAGCAGTGCTACAGAACCTTCACCCCTCCACTTT.

This clonotype occurred once. The chain carries TRBV6-6 and TRBJ1-2; 9 bases are a match to TRBD1. The J segment lost 1 base and the V segment lost 8 bases, leaving 5 bases of the junction unmatched. The CDR3 runs 14 residues. Germline CDR1 reads MNHNY; CDR2 reads SVGAGI (reference sequence). The CDR3 DNA sequence: TGTGCCAGCCGCGGGACAGGGATTAACTATGGCTACACCTTC. It is translated as CASRGTGINYGYTF.